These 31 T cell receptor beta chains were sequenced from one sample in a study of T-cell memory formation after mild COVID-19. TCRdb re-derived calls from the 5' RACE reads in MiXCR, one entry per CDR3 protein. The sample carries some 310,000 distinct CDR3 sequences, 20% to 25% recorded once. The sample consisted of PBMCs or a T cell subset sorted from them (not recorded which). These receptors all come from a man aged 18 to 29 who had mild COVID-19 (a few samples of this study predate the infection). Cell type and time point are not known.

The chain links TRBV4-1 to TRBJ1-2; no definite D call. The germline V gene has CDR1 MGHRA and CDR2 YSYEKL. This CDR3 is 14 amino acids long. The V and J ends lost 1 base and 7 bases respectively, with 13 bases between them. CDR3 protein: CASSQVVGVGGYTF. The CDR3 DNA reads TGCGCCAGCAGCCAAGTAGTCGGGGTTGGTGGCTACACCTTC.

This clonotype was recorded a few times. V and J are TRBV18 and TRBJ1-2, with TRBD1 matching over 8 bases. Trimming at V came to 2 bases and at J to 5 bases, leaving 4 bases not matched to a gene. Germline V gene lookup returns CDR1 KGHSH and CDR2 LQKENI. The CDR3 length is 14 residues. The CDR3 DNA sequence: TGTGCCAGCTCACCAGGACAGGGCGAGTATGGCTACACCTTC. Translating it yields CASSPGQGEYGYTF.

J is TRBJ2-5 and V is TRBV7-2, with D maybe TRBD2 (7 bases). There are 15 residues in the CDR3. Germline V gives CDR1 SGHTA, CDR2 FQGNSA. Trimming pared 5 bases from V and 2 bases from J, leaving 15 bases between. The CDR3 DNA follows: TGTGCCAGCAGCCGCCAGGGGAGGGATCAAGAGACCCAGTACTTC. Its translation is CASSRQGRDQETQYF.

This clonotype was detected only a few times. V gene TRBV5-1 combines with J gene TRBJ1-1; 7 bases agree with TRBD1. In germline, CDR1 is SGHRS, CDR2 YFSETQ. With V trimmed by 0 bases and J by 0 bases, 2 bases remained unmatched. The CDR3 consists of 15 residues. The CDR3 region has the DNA TGCGCCAGCAGCTTGGTGGGACAGATGAACACTGAAGCTTTCTTT. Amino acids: CASSLVGQMNTEAFF.

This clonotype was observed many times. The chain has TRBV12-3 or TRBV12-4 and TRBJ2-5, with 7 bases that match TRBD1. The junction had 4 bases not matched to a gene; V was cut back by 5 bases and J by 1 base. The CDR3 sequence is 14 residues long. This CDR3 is CASSQDRPQETQYF. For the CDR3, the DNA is TGTGCCAGCAGTCAGGACAGGCCCCAAGAGACCCAGTACTTC.

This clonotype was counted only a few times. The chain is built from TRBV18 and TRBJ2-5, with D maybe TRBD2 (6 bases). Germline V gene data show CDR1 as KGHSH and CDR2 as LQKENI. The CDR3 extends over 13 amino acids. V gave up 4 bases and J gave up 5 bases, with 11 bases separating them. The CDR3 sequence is CASSRRGGETQYF. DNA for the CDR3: TGTGCCAGCTCACGGCGGGGAGGCGAGACCCAGTACTTC.

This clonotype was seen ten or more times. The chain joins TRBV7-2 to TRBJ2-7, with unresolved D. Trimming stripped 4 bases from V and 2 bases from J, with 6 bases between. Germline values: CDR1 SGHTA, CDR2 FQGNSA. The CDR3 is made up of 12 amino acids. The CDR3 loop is CASSSRAYEQYF. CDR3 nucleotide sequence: TGTGCCAGCAGCTCCCGGGCCTACGAGCAGTACTTC.

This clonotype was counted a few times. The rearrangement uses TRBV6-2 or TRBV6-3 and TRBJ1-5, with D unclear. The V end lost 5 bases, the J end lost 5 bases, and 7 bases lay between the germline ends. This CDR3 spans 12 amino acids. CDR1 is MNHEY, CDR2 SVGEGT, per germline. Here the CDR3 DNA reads TGTGCCAGCAGTCCTCCCTATCAGCCCCAGCATTTT. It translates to CASSPPYQPQHF.

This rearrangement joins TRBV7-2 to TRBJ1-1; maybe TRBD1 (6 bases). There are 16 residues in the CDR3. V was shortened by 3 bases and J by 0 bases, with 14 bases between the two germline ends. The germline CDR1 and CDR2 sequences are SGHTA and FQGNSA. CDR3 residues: CASSLYAYRVNTEAFF. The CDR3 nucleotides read TGTGCCAGCAGCTTGTATGCGTACAGGGTGAACACTGAAGCTTTCTTT.

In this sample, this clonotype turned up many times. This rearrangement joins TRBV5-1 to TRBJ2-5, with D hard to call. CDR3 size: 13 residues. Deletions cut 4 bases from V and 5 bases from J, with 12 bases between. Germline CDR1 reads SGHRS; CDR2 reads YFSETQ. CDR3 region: CASSPDPRETQYF. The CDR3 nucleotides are TGCGCCAGCAGCCCAGACCCACGTGAGACCCAGTACTTC.

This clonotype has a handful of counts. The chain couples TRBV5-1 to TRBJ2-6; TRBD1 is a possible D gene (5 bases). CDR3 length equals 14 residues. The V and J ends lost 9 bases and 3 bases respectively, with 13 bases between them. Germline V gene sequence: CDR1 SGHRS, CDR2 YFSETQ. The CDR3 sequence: CATADDSGANVLTF. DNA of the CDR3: TGCGCCACCGCCGATGACAGTGGGGCCAACGTCCTGACTTTC.

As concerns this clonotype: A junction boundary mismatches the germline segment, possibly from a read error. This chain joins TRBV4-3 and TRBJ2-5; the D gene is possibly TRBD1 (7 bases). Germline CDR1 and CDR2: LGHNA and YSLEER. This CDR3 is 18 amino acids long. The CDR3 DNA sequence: TGCGCCAGCAGCCAAGCGTCGAGGGGGCTGGGGAGGAAAGAGACCAAGTACTTC. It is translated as CASSQASRGLGRKETKYF.

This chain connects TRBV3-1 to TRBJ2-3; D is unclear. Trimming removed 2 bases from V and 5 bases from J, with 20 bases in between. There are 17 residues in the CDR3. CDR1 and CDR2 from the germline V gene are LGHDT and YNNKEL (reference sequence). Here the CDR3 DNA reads TGTGCCAGCAGCCAACTCACCATTCTCCCAGGTAGAGATACGCAGTATTTT. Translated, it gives CASSQLTILPGRDTQYF.

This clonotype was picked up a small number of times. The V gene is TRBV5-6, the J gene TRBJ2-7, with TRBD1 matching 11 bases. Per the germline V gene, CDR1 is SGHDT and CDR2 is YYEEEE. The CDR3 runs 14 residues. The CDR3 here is CASSFRTGGDEQYV. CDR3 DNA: TGTGCCAGCAGCTTTCGGACAGGGGGCGACGAACAGTACGTC.

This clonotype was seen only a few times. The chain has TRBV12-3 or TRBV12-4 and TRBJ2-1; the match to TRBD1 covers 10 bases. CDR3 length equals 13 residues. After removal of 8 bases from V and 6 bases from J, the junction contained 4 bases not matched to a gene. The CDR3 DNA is TGTGCCAGCTCTCGGGACAGGGGCAATGAGCAGTTCTTC. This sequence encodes CASSRDRGNEQFF.

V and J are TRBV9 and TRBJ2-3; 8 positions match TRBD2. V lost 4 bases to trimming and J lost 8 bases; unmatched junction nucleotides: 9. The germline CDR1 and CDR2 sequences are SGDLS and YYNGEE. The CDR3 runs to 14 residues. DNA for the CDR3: TGTGCCAGCAGCCAAGGGACCGGGAGGGGTACGCAGTATTTT. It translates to CASSQGTGRGTQYF.

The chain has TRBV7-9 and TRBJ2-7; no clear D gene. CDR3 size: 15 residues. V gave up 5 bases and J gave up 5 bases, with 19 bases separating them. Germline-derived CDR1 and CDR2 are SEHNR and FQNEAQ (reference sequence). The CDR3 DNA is TGTGCCAGCAGCCGTAAGACATCCCCGGACGACGAGCAGTACTTC. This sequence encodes CASSRKTSPDDEQYF.

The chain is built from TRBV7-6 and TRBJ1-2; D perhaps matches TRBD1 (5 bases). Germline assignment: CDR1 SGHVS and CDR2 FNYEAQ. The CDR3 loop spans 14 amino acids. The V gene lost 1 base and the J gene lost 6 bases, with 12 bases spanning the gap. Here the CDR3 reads CASSLGGEGNGYTF. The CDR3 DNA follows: TGTGCCAGCAGCTTAGGAGGGGAGGGGAATGGCTACACCTTC.

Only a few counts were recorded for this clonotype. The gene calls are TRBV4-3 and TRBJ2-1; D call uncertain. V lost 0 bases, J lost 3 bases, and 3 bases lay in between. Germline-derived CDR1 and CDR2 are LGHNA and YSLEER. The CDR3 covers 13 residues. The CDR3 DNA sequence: TGCGCCAGCAGCCAAGAATACTACAATGAGCAGTTCTTC. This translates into CASSQEYYNEQFF.

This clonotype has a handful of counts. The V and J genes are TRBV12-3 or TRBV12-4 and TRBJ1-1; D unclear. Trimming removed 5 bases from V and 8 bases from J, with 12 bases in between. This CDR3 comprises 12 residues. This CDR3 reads CASSRGESEAFF. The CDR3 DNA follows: TGTGCCAGCAGTAGAGGAGAATCCGAAGCTTTCTTT.

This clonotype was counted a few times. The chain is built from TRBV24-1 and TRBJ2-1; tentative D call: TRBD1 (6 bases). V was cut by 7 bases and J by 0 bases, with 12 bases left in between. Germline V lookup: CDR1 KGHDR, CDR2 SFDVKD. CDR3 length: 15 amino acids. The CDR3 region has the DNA TGTGCCACCAGCCCAGGGGAGACCTCCTACAATGAGCAGTTCTTC. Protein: CATSPGETSYNEQFF.

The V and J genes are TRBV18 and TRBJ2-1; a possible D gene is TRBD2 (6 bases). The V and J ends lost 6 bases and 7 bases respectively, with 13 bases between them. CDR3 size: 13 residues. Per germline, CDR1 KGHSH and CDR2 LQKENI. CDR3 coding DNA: TGTGCCAGCTCTGGGGGAGGAGAGAATGAGCAGTTCTTC. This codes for CASSGGGENEQFF.

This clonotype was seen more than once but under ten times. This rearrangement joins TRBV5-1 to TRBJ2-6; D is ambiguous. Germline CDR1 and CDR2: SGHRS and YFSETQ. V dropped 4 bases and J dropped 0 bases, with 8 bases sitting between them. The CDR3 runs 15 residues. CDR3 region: CASSQGNSGANVLTF. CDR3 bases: TGCGCCAGCAGCCAAGGAAACTCTGGGGCCAACGTCCTGACTTTC. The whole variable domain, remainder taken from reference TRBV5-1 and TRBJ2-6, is KAGVTQTPRYLIKTRGQQVTLSCSPISGHRSVSWYQQTPGQGLQFLFEYFSETQRNKGNFPGRFSGRQFSNSRSEMNVSTLELGDSALYLCASSQGNSGANVLTFGAGSRLTVL.

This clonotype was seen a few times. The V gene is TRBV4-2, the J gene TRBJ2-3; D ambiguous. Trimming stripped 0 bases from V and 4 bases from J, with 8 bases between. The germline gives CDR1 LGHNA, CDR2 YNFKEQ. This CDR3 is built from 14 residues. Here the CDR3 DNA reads TGTGCCAGCAGCCAAGAAACAGTTCCAGATACGCAGTATTTT. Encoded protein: CASSQETVPDTQYF.

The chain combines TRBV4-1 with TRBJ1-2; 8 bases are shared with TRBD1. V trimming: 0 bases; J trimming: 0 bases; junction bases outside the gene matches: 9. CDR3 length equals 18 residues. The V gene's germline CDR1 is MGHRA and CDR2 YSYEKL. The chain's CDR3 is CASSQEASGGRANYGYTF. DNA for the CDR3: TGCGCCAGCAGCCAAGAAGCGTCAGGGGGCCGAGCTAACTATGGCTACACCTTC.

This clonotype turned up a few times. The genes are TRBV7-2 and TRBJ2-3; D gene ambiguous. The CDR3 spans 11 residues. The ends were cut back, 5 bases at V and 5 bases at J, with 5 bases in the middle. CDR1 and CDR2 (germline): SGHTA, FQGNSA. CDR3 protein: CASSRRDTQYF. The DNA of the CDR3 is TGTGCCAGCAGCCGTAGAGATACGCAGTATTTT.

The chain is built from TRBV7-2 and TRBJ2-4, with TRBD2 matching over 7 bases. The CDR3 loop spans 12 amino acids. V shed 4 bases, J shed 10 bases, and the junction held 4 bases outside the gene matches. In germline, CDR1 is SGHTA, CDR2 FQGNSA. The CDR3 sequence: CASSSVGGIQYF. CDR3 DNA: TGTGCCAGCAGCTCTGTCGGGGGGATTCAGTACTTC.

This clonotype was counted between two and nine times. CDR3 nucleotides: TGCGCCAGCAGCTTGGAACAGGGTCAAGATACGCAGTATTTT. Amino acids: CASSLEQGQDTQYF. This sequence joins TRBV5-1 and TRBJ2-3; the D gene is possibly TRBD1 (6 bases). Germline V gives CDR1 SGHRS, CDR2 YFSETQ. This CDR3 comprises 14 residues. Trimming took off 0 bases at V and 5 bases at J, with 10 bases between the two ends.

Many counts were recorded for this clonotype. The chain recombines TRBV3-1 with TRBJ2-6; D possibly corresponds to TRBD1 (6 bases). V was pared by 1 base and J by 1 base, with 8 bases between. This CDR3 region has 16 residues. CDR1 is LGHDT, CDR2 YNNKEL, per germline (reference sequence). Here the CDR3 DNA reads TGTGCCAGCAGCCAAGGGACAGCTTCTGGGGCCAACGTCCTGACTTTC. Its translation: CASSQGTASGANVLTF.

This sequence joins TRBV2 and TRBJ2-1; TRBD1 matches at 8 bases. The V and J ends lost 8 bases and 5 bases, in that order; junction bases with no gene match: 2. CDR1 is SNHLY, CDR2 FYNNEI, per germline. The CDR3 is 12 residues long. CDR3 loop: CASDRGNNEQFF. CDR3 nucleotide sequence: TGTGCCAGCGACAGGGGCAACAATGAGCAGTTCTTC.

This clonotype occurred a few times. DNA of the CDR3: TGTGCCAGCACCCGGTGGTCTACAACCTCTGGAAACACCATATATTTT. Its protein product is CASTRWSTTSGNTIYF. The gene calls are TRBV28 and TRBJ1-3; D is uncertain. Trimming stripped 7 bases from V and 0 bases from J, with 16 bases between. The CDR3 is 16 amino acids. Per germline, CDR1 MDHEN and CDR2 SYDVKM.